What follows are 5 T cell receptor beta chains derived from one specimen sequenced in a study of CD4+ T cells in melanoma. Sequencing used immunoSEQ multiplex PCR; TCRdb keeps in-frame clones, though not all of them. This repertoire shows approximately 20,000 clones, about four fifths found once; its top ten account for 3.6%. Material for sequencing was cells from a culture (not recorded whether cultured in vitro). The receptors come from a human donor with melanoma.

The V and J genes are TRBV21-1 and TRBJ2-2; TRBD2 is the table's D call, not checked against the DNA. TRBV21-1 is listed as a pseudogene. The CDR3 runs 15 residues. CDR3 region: CASSKAIENTGELFF. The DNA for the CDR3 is TGTGCCAGCAGCAAAGCGATAGAGAACACCGGGGAGCTGTTTTTT.

This CDR3 reads CAVQGSRRLYGYTF. The CDR3 DNA sequence: TGTGCCGTCCAAGGGAGCCGGAGACTCTATGGCTACACCTTC. The chain carries TRBV7-9 and TRBJ1-2; D gene ambiguous. The CDR3 length is 14 residues. V lost 11 bases to trimming and J lost 4 bases, with 20 bases between them. Germline-derived CDR1 and CDR2 are SEHNR and FQNEAQ (reference sequence).

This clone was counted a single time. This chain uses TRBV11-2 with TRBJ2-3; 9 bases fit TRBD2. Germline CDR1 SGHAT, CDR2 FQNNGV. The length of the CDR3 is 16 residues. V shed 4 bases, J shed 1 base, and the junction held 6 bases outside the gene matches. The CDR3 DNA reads TGTGCCAGCAGCTCAGCGGGGGGTACCCGCACAGATACGCAGTATTTT. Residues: CASSSAGGTRTDTQYF.

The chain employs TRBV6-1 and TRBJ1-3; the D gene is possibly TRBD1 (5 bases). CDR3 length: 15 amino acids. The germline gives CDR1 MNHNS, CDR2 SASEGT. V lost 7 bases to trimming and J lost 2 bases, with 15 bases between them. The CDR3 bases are TGTGCCAGCACGGGTCGGGACTTAACTGGAAACACCATATATTTT. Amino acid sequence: CASTGRDLTGNTIYF.

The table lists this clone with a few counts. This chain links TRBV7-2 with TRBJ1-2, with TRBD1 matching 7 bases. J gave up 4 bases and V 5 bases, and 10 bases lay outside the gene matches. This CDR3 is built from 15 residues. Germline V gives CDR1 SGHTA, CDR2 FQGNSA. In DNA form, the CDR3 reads TGTGCCAGCAGCCTTGTTCCAGGGGGAAGCTATGGCTACACCTTC. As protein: CASSLVPGGSYGYTF.